Presented here are 20 T cell receptor beta chains from one specimen sequenced in a study of a mutant IDH1 vaccine in newly diagnosed glioma. Time point denoted: week 23, last vaccination. The investigators gave 300 ug of mutant IDH1 20-mer peptide in each vaccine dose, together with topical imiquimod. These receptors are not linked to any known antigen. Here immunoSEQ multiplex PCR was the method, and the copy in TCRdb shows in-frame clones only, minus some. The table lists around 80,000 clones, approximately 85% of them singletons. The sample in question was PBMCs, obtained from a glioma patient whose treatment included an IDH1 peptide vaccine. The source of these receptors is a woman in her fifties or sixties with glioma.

V usage is TRBV13 and J usage is TRBJ2-3; TRBD1 matches 9 bases. This CDR3 is built from 15 residues. Unmatched junction bases numbered 9, after V lost 5 bases and J lost 6 bases. Germline CDR1 and CDR2: PRHDT and FYEKMQ (reference sequence). CDR3 protein: CASSAEQGAWDTQYF. The CDR3 nucleotides are TGTGCCAGCAGCGCAGAACAGGGGGCTTGGGATACGCAGTATTTT.

This chain uses TRBV19 with TRBJ2-1; possibly TRBD2 for D (5 bases). The V end was cut by 7 bases, the J end by 4 bases, with 17 bases between. This CDR3 has 15 amino acids. Looked up from germline, CDR1 is LNHDA and CDR2 is SQIVND (reference sequence). CDR3 DNA sequence: TGTGCCAGTATTAATACGAGGGAGTCGTACAATGAGCAGTTCTTC. Protein: CASINTRESYNEQFF.

V usage is TRBV6-5 and J usage is TRBJ1-1; D call uncertain. The CDR3 is 12 amino acids. CDR1 MNHEY and CDR2 SVGAGI come from the germline V gene. V lost 2 bases, J lost 4 bases, and 5 bases lay in between. DNA of the CDR3: TGTGCCAGCAGTTACGGGCCCACTGAAGCTTTCTTT. Its translation is CASSYGPTEAFF.

The chain carries TRBV5-8 and TRBJ2-2, with D perhaps given as TRBD1 or TRBD2 (5 bases each). CDR3 length equals 15 residues. Germline V gene sequence: CDR1 SGHTS, CDR2 YDEGEE. Trimming removed 0 bases at V and 4 bases at J, with 10 bases between. The CDR3 reads CASSLADGGTGELFF. CDR3 nucleotide sequence: TGTGCCAGCAGCTTGGCCGATGGGGGCACCGGGGAGCTGTTTTTT. The whole variable domain, remainder taken from reference TRBV5-8 and TRBJ2-2, is EAGVTQSPTHLIKTRGQQATLRCSPISGHTSVYWYQQALGLGLQFLLWYDEGEERNRGNFPPRFSGRQFPNYSSELNVNALELEDSALYLCASSLADGGTGELFFGEGSRLTVL.

The V gene is TRBV10-1, the J gene TRBJ1-2; D is unresolved. In germline, CDR1 is WNHNN, CDR2 SYGVQD (reference sequence). The V gene lost 6 bases and the J gene lost 2 bases, with 10 bases spanning the gap. CDR3 size: 13 residues. The CDR3 DNA is TGCGCCAGCAGCGAGGTCCAAAACTATGGCTACACCTTC. Its translation: CASSEVQNYGYTF.

The chain recombines TRBV4-1 with TRBJ1-1; TRBD1 is a possible D gene (6 bases). Trimming left V 5 bases short and J 0 bases short, with 10 bases between. Germline V gives CDR1 MGHRA, CDR2 YSYEKL. The CDR3 is made up of 14 amino acids. The CDR3 loop is CASSRQALNTEAFF. For the CDR3, the DNA is TGCGCCAGCAGCAGACAGGCGTTGAACACTGAAGCTTTCTTT.

The chain joins TRBV11-2 to TRBJ2-6; tentatively, D is TRBD1 (5 bases). The V end was cut by 5 bases, the J end by 0 bases, with 11 bases between. The germline CDR1 and CDR2 sequences are SGHAT and FQNNGV. The CDR3 has 16 residues. Here the CDR3 DNA reads TGTGCCAGCAGCCATGGGGCGAACTCTGGGGCCAACGTCCTGACTTTC. Amino acids: CASSHGANSGANVLTF.

The chain recombines TRBV5-1 with TRBJ1-6; D ambiguous. V dropped 1 base and J dropped 7 bases, with 12 bases sitting between them. Germline lookup yields CDR1 SGHRS and CDR2 YFSETQ. The CDR3 totals 15 residues. The CDR3 loop reads CASSLRAEKNSPLHF. The DNA for the CDR3 is TGCGCCAGCAGCTTGAGGGCGGAGAAAAATTCACCCCTCCACTTT.

The rearrangement uses TRBV5-1 and TRBJ2-7, with 10 bases aligning to TRBD2. V gave up 3 bases and J gave up 0 bases; unmatched junction bases: 3. Germline loops: CDR1 SGHRS, CDR2 YFSETQ. The CDR3 contains 15 residues. The CDR3 DNA reads TGCGCCAGCAGCTGGACTAGCGGTGGCTCCTACGAGCAGTACTTC. Its translation is CASSWTSGGSYEQYF.

The chain links TRBV10-2 to TRBJ1-1; 7 bases align to TRBD1. The CDR3 loop spans 13 amino acids. J lost 5 bases, V lost 8 bases, and 8 bases had no gene match. Per germline, CDR1 WSHSY and CDR2 SAAADI. The CDR3 here is CASGNRGRTEAFF. The CDR3 DNA sequence: TGCGCCAGCGGGAACAGGGGAAGAACTGAAGCTTTCTTT.

The chain couples TRBV5-1 to TRBJ2-6, with 8 positions matching TRBD2. The CDR3 is made up of 16 amino acids. Unmatched junction bases numbered 3, after V lost 0 bases and J lost 4 bases. Looked up from germline, CDR1 is SGHRS and CDR2 is YFSETQ. CDR3 sequence (DNA): TGCGCCAGCAGCTTGGCGGGGGGGTCCGGGGCCAACGTCCTGACTTTC. It codes for CASSLAGGSGANVLTF.

The rearrangement uses TRBV7-9 and TRBJ2-5, with TRBD2 identical over 11 bases. Germline CDR1 SEHNR, CDR2 FQNEAQ (reference sequence). This CDR3 spans 15 amino acids. V was pared by 1 base and J by 4 bases, with 2 bases of the junction left unmatched. The CDR3 coding sequence is TGTGCCAGCAGCTTAGGACTAGCGGGATCAGAGACCCAGTACTTC. The encoded protein is CASSLGLAGSETQYF.

This chain connects TRBV27 to TRBJ2-4; 11 nucleotides align to TRBD1. This CDR3 region has 17 residues. V lost 5 bases and J lost 0; bases outside the gene matches: 6. Germline loops: CDR1 MNHEY, CDR2 SMNVEV (reference sequence). This chain's CDR3 is CASSTGQGVRAKNIQYF. DNA of the CDR3: TGTGCCAGCAGTACGGGACAGGGGGTGAGAGCCAAAAACATTCAGTACTTC.

The chain combines TRBV27 with TRBJ1-5; the D gene is possibly TRBD1 (5 bases). The length of the CDR3 is 16 residues. From germline, CDR1 is MNHEY and CDR2 SMNVEV (reference sequence). Trimming cost V 5 bases and J 5 bases, with 19 bases left between them. CDR3 region: CASSVRGPFRDQPQHF. For the CDR3, the DNA is TGTGCCAGCAGTGTAAGGGGACCGTTCAGGGATCAGCCCCAGCATTTT.

The V call is TRBV10-1, the J call TRBJ2-7, with D perhaps matching TRBD2 (6 bases). The CDR3 length is 14 residues. The germline V and J ends were trimmed by 3 bases and 4 bases, with 13 bases remaining between them. Germline lookup yields CDR1 WNHNN and CDR2 SYGVQD (reference sequence). CDR3 protein: CASSDGGNGYEQYF. CDR3 coding DNA: TGCGCCAGCAGTGACGGGGGAAACGGTTACGAGCAGTACTTC.

This clone turned up a few times. The same CDR3 arises from other DNA sequences in this sample as well. The rearrangement links TRBV28 to TRBJ2-6; a weak D match, TRBD1 (5 bases). V gave up 6 bases and J gave up 0 bases, with 9 bases separating them. CDR3 length: 15 residues. The germline V gene encodes CDR1 MDHEN and CDR2 SYDVKM. Here the CDR3 reads CASSPDSSGANVLTF. The CDR3 DNA follows: TGTGCCAGCAGCCCAGACAGCTCTGGGGCCAACGTCCTGACTTTC.

The chain joins TRBV18 to TRBJ2-1, with D unresolved. V was trimmed by 0 bases and J by 1 base, leaving 7 bases between them. CDR3 length equals 15 residues. Germline V gives CDR1 KGHSH, CDR2 LQKENI. In DNA form, the CDR3 reads TGTGCCAGCTCACCACCCCCAAGATCCTACAATGAGCAGTTCTTC. Protein product: CASSPPPRSYNEQFF.

There are a few counts of this clone. The J gene is TRBJ1-3, the V gene TRBV10-3; TRBD1 agrees at 8 bases. V shed 6 bases and J 7 bases; nucleotides not matched to a gene: 8. The CDR3 totals 14 residues. From germline, CDR1 is ENHRY and CDR2 SYGVKD. Here the CDR3 reads CAIRGQGRGNTIYF. DNA of the CDR3: TGTGCCATCAGAGGACAGGGTAGGGGTAACACCATATATTTT.

On this clone: At one end the junction does not follow the germline gene, possibly because of a read error. The rearrangement uses TRBV7-7 and TRBJ2-2; 8 nucleotides align to TRBD1. CDR3 size: 14 residues. CDR1 and CDR2 (germline): SSHAT, FNYEAQ (reference sequence). CDR3 loop: CASSFGQGSGELFF. CDR3 DNA: TGTGCTAGCAGCTTCGGACAGGGTTCCGGGGAGCTGTTTTTT.

V is TRBV12-5 and J is TRBJ1-5, with a weak D call TRBD1 (5 bases). There are 15 residues in the CDR3. Germline CDR1 and CDR2: LGHNT and FRNRAP. Trimming stripped 7 bases from V and 2 bases from J, with 15 bases between. CDR3 nucleotides: TGTGCTAGTGCCGGGGCCACGATGGGCAATCAGCCCCAGCATTTT. Amino acids: CASAGATMGNQPQHF.